The rows below give T cell receptor beta chains drawn from one sample of a study of OX40 agonist ivuxolimab in advanced cancers. The assay was immunoSEQ multiplex PCR, and TCRdb's table has in-frame clones only and misses some. The sample contains nearly 95,000 clones, around 94% of which appear only once. Specimen: CD4+ or CD8+ T cells sorted from blood, collected in a trial of the OX40 agonist ivuxolimab. These receptors were collected from an adult with an advanced solid tumor such as melanoma, head and neck, liver or kidney cancer. CDR3s include the opening cysteine and the closing phenylalanine or tryptophan. A D gene is named only where the DNA matches it firmly.

CDR3	DNA	D	V	J
CASMNGELFF	TGTGCCAGTATGAACGGGGAGCTGTTTTTT	.	TRBV19	TRBJ2-2
CASSLAGYTGELFF	TGTGCCAGCAGTTTGGCCGGATACACCGGGGAGCTGTTTTTT	.	TRBV27	TRBJ2-2
CASSSGTSFYNEQFF	TGCGCCAGCAGCTCCGGGACTTCCTTTTACAATGAGCAGTTCTTC	.	TRBV5-1	TRBJ2-1
CASSLGQAGDFGYTF	TGCGCCAGCAGCCTTGGACAGGCCGGGGATTTTGGCTACACCTTC	TRBD1	TRBV4-1	TRBJ1-2
CASSFGGGPYEQYF	TGTGCCAGCAGTTTTGGTGGGGGTCCCTACGAGCAGTACTTC	.	TRBV28	TRBJ2-7
CAWSYLSGETQYF	TGTGCCTGGAGTTATCTAAGCGGAGAGACCCAGTACTTC	.	TRBV30	TRBJ2-5
CASSPPGVGETQYF	TGTGCCAGCTCACCACCGGGAGTCGGGGAGACCCAGTACTTC	.	TRBV18	TRBJ2-5
CASSALGFSNTGELFF	TGTGCCAGCAGCGCCCTGGGATTCTCGAACACCGGGGAGCTGTTTTTT	.	TRBV9	TRBJ2-2
CASSCQGPTNEKLFF	TGTGCCAGCAGTTGTCAGGGACCAACTAATGAAAAACTGTTTTTT	.	TRBV27	TRBJ1-4
CASSLVRGSNEQFF	TGTGCCAGCAGCTTAGTCAGGGGTAGCAATGAGCAGTTCTTC	.	TRBV11-2	TRBJ2-1
CASSTRTPPYEQYF	TGTGCCAGCTCCACTCGGACTCCTCCCTACGAGCAGTACTTC	.	TRBV7-8	TRBJ2-7
CASSPGQGVNEQYF	TGTGCCAGCAGCCCAGGTCAAGGAGTCAACGAGCAGTACTTC	.	TRBV9	TRBJ2-7
CASSSSGPGAQYF	TGTGCCAGCAGTTCCTCGGGCCCCGGGGCCCAGTACTTC	.	TRBV27	TRBJ2-5
CASSPGTGPNTGELFF	TGCGCCAGCAGCCCGGGGACAGGCCCGAACACCGGGGAGCTGTTTTTT	TRBD1	TRBV4-1	TRBJ2-2
CSALTDTQYF	TGCAGTGCTCTCACAGATACGCAGTATTTT	.	TRBV20-1	TRBJ2-3